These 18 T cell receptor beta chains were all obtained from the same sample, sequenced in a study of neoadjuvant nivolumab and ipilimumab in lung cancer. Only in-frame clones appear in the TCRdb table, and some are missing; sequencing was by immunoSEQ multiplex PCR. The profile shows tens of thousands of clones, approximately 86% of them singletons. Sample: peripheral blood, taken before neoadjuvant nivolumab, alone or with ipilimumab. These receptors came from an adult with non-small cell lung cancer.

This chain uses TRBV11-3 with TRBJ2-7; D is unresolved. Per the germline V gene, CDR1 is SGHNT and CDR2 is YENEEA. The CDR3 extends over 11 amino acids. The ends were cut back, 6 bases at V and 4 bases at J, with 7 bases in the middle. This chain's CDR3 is CASSRSYEQYF. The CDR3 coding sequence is TGTGCCAGCAGTCGATCGTACGAGCAGTACTTC.

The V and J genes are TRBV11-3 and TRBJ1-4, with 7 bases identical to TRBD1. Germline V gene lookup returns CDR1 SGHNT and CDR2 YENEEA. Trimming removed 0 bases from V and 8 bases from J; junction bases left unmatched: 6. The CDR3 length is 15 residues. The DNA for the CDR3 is TGTGCCAGCAGCTTAGATAACGGAGGGGGCGAAAAACTGTTTTTT. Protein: CASSLDNGGGEKLFF.

CDR3 protein: CASSQSRYGYTF. In DNA form, the CDR3 reads TGTGCCAGCAGCCAATCGCGGTATGGCTACACCTTC. The chain employs TRBV14 and TRBJ1-2, with no clear D. Germline CDR1 SGHDN, CDR2 FVKESK. This CDR3 is 12 amino acids long. Trimming shortened V by 2 bases and J by 5 bases, and 6 bases separated the two germline ends.

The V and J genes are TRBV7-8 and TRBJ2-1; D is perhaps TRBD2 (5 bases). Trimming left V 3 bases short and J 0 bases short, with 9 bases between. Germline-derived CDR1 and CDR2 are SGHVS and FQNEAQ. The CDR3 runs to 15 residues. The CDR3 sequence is CASSFYRGSYNEQFF. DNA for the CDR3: TGTGCCAGCAGCTTCTACCGGGGCTCCTACAATGAGCAGTTCTTC.

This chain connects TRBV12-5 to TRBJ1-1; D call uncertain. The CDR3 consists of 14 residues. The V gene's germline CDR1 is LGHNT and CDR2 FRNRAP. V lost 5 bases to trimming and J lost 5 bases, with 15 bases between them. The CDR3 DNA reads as TGTGCTAGTGGTGAGCGGGTTCCTGATACTGAAGCTTTCTTT. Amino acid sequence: CASGERVPDTEAFF.

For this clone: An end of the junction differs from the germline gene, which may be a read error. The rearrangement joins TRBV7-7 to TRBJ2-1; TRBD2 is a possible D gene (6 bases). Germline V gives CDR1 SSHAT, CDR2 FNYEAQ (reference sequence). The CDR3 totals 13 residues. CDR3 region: CASSDRLVSEQFF. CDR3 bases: TGTGCTAGCAGCGATCGACTAGTTTCTGAGCAGTTCTTC. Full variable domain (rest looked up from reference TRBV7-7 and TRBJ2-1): GAGVSQSPRYKVTKRGQDVTLRCDPISSHATLYWYQQALGQGPEFLTYFNYEAQPDKSGLPSDRFSAERPEGSISTLTIQRTEQRDSAMYRCASSDRLVSEQFFGPGTRLTVL.

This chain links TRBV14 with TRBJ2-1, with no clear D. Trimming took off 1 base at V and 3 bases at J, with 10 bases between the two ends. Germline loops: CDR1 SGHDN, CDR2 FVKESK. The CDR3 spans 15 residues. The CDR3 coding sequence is TGTGCCAGCAGCCAAGTGGTCCGCCTCTACAATGAGCAGTTCTTC. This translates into CASSQVVRLYNEQFF.

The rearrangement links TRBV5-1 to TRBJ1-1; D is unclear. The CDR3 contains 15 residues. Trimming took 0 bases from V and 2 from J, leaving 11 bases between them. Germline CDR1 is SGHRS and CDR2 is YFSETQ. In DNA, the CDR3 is TGCGCCAGCAGCTTGGGGGGTCTCGGAAACACTGAAGCTTTCTTT. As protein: CASSLGGLGNTEAFF.

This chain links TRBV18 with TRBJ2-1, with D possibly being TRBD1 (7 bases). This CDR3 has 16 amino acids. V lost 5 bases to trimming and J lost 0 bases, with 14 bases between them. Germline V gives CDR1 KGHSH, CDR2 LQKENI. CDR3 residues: CASSAGQKSSYNEQFF. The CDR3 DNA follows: TGTGCCAGCTCAGCGGGACAGAAGAGCTCCTACAATGAGCAGTTCTTC.

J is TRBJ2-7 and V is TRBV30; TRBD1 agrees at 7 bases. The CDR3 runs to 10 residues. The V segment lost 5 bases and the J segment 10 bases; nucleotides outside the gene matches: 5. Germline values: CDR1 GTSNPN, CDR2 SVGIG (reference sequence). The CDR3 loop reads CAWSTGPQYF. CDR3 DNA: TGTGCCTGGTCGACAGGGCCCCAGTACTTC.

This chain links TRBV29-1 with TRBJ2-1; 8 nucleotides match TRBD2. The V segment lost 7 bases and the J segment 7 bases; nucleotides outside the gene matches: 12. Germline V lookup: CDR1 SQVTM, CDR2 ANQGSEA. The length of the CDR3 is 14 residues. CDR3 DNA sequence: TGCAGCGGTGCTACTAGCGGAGGGCAAAATGAGCAGTTCTTC. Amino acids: CSGATSGGQNEQFF.

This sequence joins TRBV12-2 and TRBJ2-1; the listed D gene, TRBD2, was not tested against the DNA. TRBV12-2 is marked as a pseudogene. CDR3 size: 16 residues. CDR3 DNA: TGTGCCAGCAGCTCTCGGACTAGCGGAGTCAACAATGAGCAGTTCTTC. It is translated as CASSSRTSGVNNEQFF.

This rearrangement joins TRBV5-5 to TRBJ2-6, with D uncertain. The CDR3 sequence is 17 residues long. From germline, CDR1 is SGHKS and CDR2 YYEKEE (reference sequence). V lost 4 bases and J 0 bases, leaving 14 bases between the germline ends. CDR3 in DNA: TGTGCCAGCAGCCTAAGTATGGGATCCTCTGGGGCCAACGTCCTGACTTTC. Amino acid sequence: CASSLSMGSSGANVLTF.

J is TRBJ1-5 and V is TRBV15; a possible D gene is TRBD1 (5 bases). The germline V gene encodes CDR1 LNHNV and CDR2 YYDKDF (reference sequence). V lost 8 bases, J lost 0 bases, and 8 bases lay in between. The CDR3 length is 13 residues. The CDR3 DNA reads TGTGCCACCCGGGGGGATAGCAATCAGCCCCAGCATTTT. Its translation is CATRGDSNQPQHF.

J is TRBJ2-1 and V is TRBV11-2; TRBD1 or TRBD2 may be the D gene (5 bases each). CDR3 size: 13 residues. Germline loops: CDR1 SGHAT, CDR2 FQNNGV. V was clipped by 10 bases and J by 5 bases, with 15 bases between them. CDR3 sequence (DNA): TGTGCCACCTATTATTGGGGGAACAATGAGCAGTTCTTC. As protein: CATYYWGNNEQFF.

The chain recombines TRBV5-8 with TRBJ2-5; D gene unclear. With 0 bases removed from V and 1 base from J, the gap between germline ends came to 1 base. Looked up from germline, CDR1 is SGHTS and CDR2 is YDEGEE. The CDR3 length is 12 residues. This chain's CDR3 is CASSLVQETQYF. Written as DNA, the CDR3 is TGTGCCAGCAGCTTGGTCCAAGAGACCCAGTACTTC. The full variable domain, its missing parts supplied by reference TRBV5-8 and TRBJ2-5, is EAGVTQSPTHLIKTRGQQATLRCSPISGHTSVYWYQQALGLGLQFLLWYDEGEERNRGNFPPRFSGRQFPNYSSELNVNALELEDSALYLCASSLVQETQYFGPGTRLLVL.

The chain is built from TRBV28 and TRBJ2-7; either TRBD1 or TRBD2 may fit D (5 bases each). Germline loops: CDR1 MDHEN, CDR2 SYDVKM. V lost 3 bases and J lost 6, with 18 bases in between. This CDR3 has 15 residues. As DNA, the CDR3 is TGTGCCAGCAGTTTTACAGGACTTGACTCTTCCGAGCAGTACTTC. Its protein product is CASSFTGLDSSEQYF.

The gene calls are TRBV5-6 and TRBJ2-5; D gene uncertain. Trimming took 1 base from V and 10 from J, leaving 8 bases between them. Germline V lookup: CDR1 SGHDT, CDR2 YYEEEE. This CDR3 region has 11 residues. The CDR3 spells CASSLLGIQYF. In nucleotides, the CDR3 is TGTGCCAGCAGCTTGTTGGGGATCCAGTACTTC.